This TCR beta chain comes out of a study of blood T cell repertoires in COVID-19. In the study's own analysis: Using reference gene primer amplification, nucleated cell counts were estimated. The data were produced by immunoSEQ multiplex PCR, yet TCRdb's version contains in-frame clones alone and is incomplete. For V, J and clone size, that table is used; D and trimming come from the DNA. The sample holds over 150,000 clones, over 80% seen once. The Seattle patients, enrolled during active infection, were followed longitudinally. The sequencing sample was made of peripheral blood. This clonotype was obtained from a woman aged 40 to 50 with COVID-19, enrolled during active disease.

The CDR3 region is CASATGVNPEAFF. CDR3 DNA: TGTGCCAGCGCTACAGGGGTTAACCCTGAAGCTTTCTTT. The genes are TRBV27 and TRBJ1-1, with TRBD1 identical over 7 bases. The germline gives CDR1 MNHEY, CDR2 SMNVEV (reference sequence). The CDR3 has 13 residues. Trimming at V came to 8 bases and at J to 6 bases, leaving 9 bases not matched to a gene.